The 12 T cell receptor beta chains in this list originate from one sample, sequenced in a study of cytomegalovirus exposure and HLA in healthy donors. Amplification used 60 Vbeta primers and 13 Jbeta primers. The protocol was immunoSEQ multiplex PCR, while the TCRdb copy is restricted to in-frame clones and leaves out a portion. The sample contains about 85,000 clones, about three quarters of which appear only once. Sequencing was carried out using PBMCs. Every receptor here comes from a boy aged 5-17 years in good health and CMV-seronegative.

This clone was counted only a few times. The genes are TRBV15 and TRBJ1-5; 7 bases match TRBD1. Germline values: CDR1 LNHNV, CDR2 YYDKDF (reference sequence). The V gene end was trimmed by 1 base and the J gene end by 4 bases; junction bases not matched to a gene: 4. This CDR3 contains 15 residues. In DNA form, the CDR3 reads TGTGCCACCAGCAGAGGAGGGACAGATAATCAGCCCCAGCATTTT. Amino acid sequence: CATSRGGTDNQPQHF.

The V and J genes are TRBV14 and TRBJ2-7; TRBD2 is a possible D gene (6 bases). V lost 1 base to trimming and J lost 0 bases, with 10 bases between them. The CDR3 has 15 residues. The germline gives CDR1 SGHDN, CDR2 FVKESK. CDR3 bases: TGTGCCAGCAGCCAAGTTGGAGGGAACTCCTACGAGCAGTACTTC. Protein product: CASSQVGGNSYEQYF.

The rearrangement links TRBV6-5 to TRBJ2-1; 9 bases align to TRBD1. V trimming: 6 bases; J trimming: 6 bases; junction bases outside the gene matches: 9. This CDR3 has 15 residues. Germline lookup yields CDR1 MNHEY and CDR2 SVGAGI. The CDR3 DNA follows: TGTGCCAGCAGATTGGGACAGGGTCCTCTCAATGAGCAGTTCTTC. This gives the protein CASRLGQGPLNEQFF.

The chain has TRBV28 and TRBJ2-7; TRBD1 agrees at 10 bases. This CDR3 contains 16 residues. The germline gives CDR1 MDHEN, CDR2 SYDVKM. V lost 2 bases and J lost 5; bases outside the gene matches: 9. Written as DNA, the CDR3 is TGTGCCAGCAGTTTAGACAGGGGGCATGGTGAAGACGAGCAGTACTTC. This codes for CASSLDRGHGEDEQYF.

The DNA for the CDR3 is TGTGCCAGCAGCTGGACTAGCGGGAGCACAGATACGCAGTATTTT. Translating it yields CASSWTSGSTDTQYF. The chain links TRBV6-4 to TRBJ2-3, with 11 bases aligning to TRBD2. Germline CDR1 reads MRHNA; CDR2 reads SNTAGT. Trimming removed 6 bases from V and 0 bases from J; junction bases left unmatched: 2. CDR3 length: 15 amino acids.

Details on this clone: No DNA is shown, since the ends of the CDR3 on it are uncertain; the CDR3 is the one TCRdb lists. V gene TRBV1 combines with J gene TRBJ1-6; the table's D gene call, TRBD1, was not cross checked with the DNA. TRBV1 is given as a pseudogene. Inclusive of both ends, the CDR3 amounts to 15 amino acids. The CDR3 sequence: CTSSQDWGQGSPLHF.

This clone was picked up a small number of times. V gene TRBV4-3 combines with J gene TRBJ2-1; 10 bases are a match to TRBD2. This CDR3 contains 16 residues. Germline CDR1 LGHNA, CDR2 YSLEER. The junction had 2 bases not matched to a gene; V was cut back by 0 bases and J by 3 bases. CDR3 DNA sequence: TGCGCCAGCAGCCAAGACCTAGCGGGAGACTACAATGAGCAGTTCTTC. Its translation: CASSQDLAGDYNEQFF.

The CDR3 nucleotides read TGTGCCAGCAGACCAGGGACAGCCACTGAAGCTTTCTTT. Protein sequence: CASRPGTATEAFF. The chain uses TRBV6-5 and TRBJ1-1; 7 bases are a match to TRBD1. In germline, CDR1 is MNHEY, CDR2 SVGAGI. The ends lost 6 bases at V and 4 bases at J; junction bases unmatched: 5. This CDR3 comprises 13 residues.

This clone was observed a handful of times. The rearrangement links TRBV29-1 to TRBJ1-2; D uncertain. The CDR3 is 13 residues long. Germline V lookup: CDR1 SQVTM, CDR2 ANQGSEA. Trimming took 5 bases from V and 1 from J, leaving 11 bases between them. The DNA of the CDR3 is TGCAGCGTTCTAAGATCCTTTAACTATGGCTACACCTTC. It translates to CSVLRSFNYGYTF.

V is TRBV5-6 and J is TRBJ1-2; D gene ambiguous. The CDR3 is 14 amino acids. Germline V gene lookup returns CDR1 SGHDT and CDR2 YYEEEE. The V and J ends lost 0 bases and 1 base respectively, with 7 bases between them. The CDR3 coding sequence is TGTGCCAGCAGCTTGGGAGGCAGTAACTATGGCTACACCTTC. Amino acid sequence: CASSLGGSNYGYTF.

This rearrangement joins TRBV5-4 to TRBJ1-4; weak D call: TRBD1 (6 bases). The V end lost 0 bases, the J end lost 3 bases, and 9 bases lay between the germline ends. Germline lookup yields CDR1 SGHNT and CDR2 YYREEE (reference sequence). The CDR3 extends over 15 amino acids. CDR3 sequence: CASSLAGAPNEKLFF. The CDR3 nucleotides are TGTGCCAGCAGCTTGGCAGGGGCACCTAATGAAAAACTGTTTTTT.

The chain uses TRBV5-6 and TRBJ2-2, with D uncertain. V was clipped by 4 bases and J by 2 bases, with 6 bases between them. This CDR3 has 13 residues. From germline, CDR1 is SGHDT and CDR2 YYEEEE. The CDR3 coding sequence is TGTGCCAGCAGCACCACTAACACCGGGGAGCTGTTTTTT. Its translation is CASSTTNTGELFF.